Shown below are 11 T cell receptor beta chains from a single sample sequenced in a study of technical replicates of blood from a handful of donors. Sequencing used immunoSEQ multiplex PCR; TCRdb keeps in-frame clones, though not all of them. The data hold tens of thousands of clones, with roughly 94% observed a single time. What was sequenced was T cells isolated from PBMCs. These receptors all stem from a human donor in good health.

The rearrangement uses TRBV5-4 and TRBJ1-3, with TRBD1 identical over 9 bases. The CDR3 is made up of 17 amino acids. Germline CDR1 and CDR2: SGHNT and YYREEE (reference sequence). V shed 0 bases and J 1 base; nucleotides not matched to a gene: 5. CDR3 residues: CASSLAGDRDSGNTIYF. CDR3 coding DNA: TGTGCCAGCAGCTTGGCTGGGGACAGGGATTCTGGAAACACCATATATTTT.

The rearrangement joins TRBV28 to TRBJ1-1; possible D gene TRBD1, 5 bases. Germline V gene lookup returns CDR1 MDHEN and CDR2 SYDVKM. The V gene lost 3 bases and the J gene lost 7 bases, with 12 bases spanning the gap. CDR3 length: 13 amino acids. CDR3 region: CASSLGQISEAFF. CDR3 nucleotides: TGTGCCAGCAGTTTGGGGCAGATAAGTGAAGCTTTCTTT.

J is TRBJ2-1 and V is TRBV2; TRBD2 matches 7 bases. This CDR3 contains 14 residues. Looked up from germline, CDR1 is SNHLY and CDR2 is FYNNEI. V lost 1 base, J lost 4 bases, and 1 base stayed unmatched. This chain's CDR3 is CASSEGRGYNEQFF. CDR3 coding DNA: TGTGCCAGCAGTGAAGGGCGGGGGTACAATGAGCAGTTCTTC.

The chain employs TRBV5-4 and TRBJ1-1; D possibly corresponds to TRBD1 (6 bases). The CDR3 runs 12 residues. V shed 1 base and J shed 5 bases, with 6 bases lying between them. Germline-derived CDR1 and CDR2 are SGHNT and YYREEE (reference sequence). CDR3 in DNA: TGTGCCAGCAGCTTGAGGGGGACTGAAGCTTTCTTT. It encodes CASSLRGTEAFF.

V usage is TRBV2 and J usage is TRBJ1-2; 7 nucleotides line up with TRBD1. Looked up from germline, CDR1 is SNHLY and CDR2 is FYNNEI. The CDR3 has 13 amino acids. The V gene end was trimmed by 8 bases and the J gene end by 4 bases; junction bases not matched to a gene: 7. CDR3: CASGRDSSYGYTF. The CDR3 coding sequence is TGTGCCAGCGGAAGGGACAGCAGCTATGGCTACACCTTC.

The chain combines TRBV18 with TRBJ1-6; 7 nucleotides agree with TRBD1. This CDR3 is 13 amino acids long. V dropped 7 bases and J dropped 6; count of bases not matched to a gene: 3. Germline-derived CDR1 and CDR2 are KGHSH and LQKENI. Here the CDR3 DNA reads TGTGCCAGCTTCGGACAGGTTAATTCACCCCTCCACTTT. Its translation: CASFGQVNSPLHF.

V gene TRBV28 combines with J gene TRBJ2-2, with 10 bases fitting TRBD1. Per germline, CDR1 MDHEN and CDR2 SYDVKM. The CDR3 is made up of 14 amino acids. With V trimmed by 9 bases and J by 6 bases, 7 bases remained unmatched. CDR3 DNA sequence: TGTGCCAGTACCCGGGACAGGGGTTCCGGGGAGCTGTTTTTT. It is translated as CASTRDRGSGELFF.

The chain recombines TRBV4-1 with TRBJ2-2; 10 bases map to TRBD1. The CDR3 totals 16 residues. Germline values: CDR1 MGHRA, CDR2 YSYEKL. V trimming: 4 bases; J trimming: 2 bases; junction bases outside the gene matches: 4. CDR3 protein: CASSPRQGANTGELFF. The CDR3 DNA reads TGCGCCAGCAGCCCACGACAGGGGGCAAACACCGGGGAGCTGTTTTTT.

The V gene is TRBV28, the J gene TRBJ2-7; 8 bases map to TRBD1. CDR3 length: 15 amino acids. With V trimmed by 5 bases and J by 2 bases, 8 bases remained unmatched. CDR1 MDHEN and CDR2 SYDVKM come from the germline V gene. The CDR3 spells CASSPTGTGTYEQYF. The CDR3 region has the DNA TGTGCCAGCAGTCCTACCGGGACAGGAACCTACGAGCAGTACTTC. Based on the CDR3 plus reference TRBV28 and TRBJ2-7, the full variable domain is DVKVTQSSRYLVKRTGEKVFLECVQDMDHENMFWYRQDPGLGLRLIYFSYDVKMKEKGDIPEGYSVSREKKERFSLILESASTNQTSMYLCASSPTGTGTYEQYFGPGTRLTVT.

This chain uses TRBV5-4 with TRBJ2-3; D is possibly TRBD2 (5 bases). V shed 0 bases and J shed 5 bases, with 13 bases lying between them. The CDR3 is made up of 15 amino acids. Germline loops: CDR1 SGHNT, CDR2 YYREEE (reference sequence). CDR3: CASSLEVGVIDTQYF. For the CDR3, the DNA is TGTGCCAGCAGCTTGGAAGTGGGAGTCATAGATACGCAGTATTTT.

This rearrangement joins TRBV4-2 to TRBJ2-3, with TRBD1 matching over 9 bases. Germline CDR1 and CDR2: LGHNA and YNFKEQ. CDR3 size: 13 residues. Losses at the gene ends were 6 bases for V and 3 bases for J; bases not matched to a gene: 1. CDR3 region: CASRGQGTDTQYF. CDR3 DNA: TGTGCCAGCAGGGGACAGGGTACAGATACGCAGTATTTT.